The present TCR beta chain was sequenced within a study of T cell responses to AZD1222 COVID-19 vaccine. Sequencing was performed with immunoSEQ multiplex PCR; in TCRdb, only in-frame clones are kept and a portion is missing. The repertoire holds some 100,000 clones, around 84% seen once, with 1.2% to 1.5% in the top ten. Study-level results: Regions 160-218 and 743-854 dominated among vaccine-associated CD4 TCRs spanning spike. Among those given AZD1222, only five or six were seropositive at baseline.

Germline-derived CDR1 and CDR2 are SNHLY and FYNNEI. The CDR3 covers 12 residues. With 6 bases removed from V and 7 bases from J, the gap between germline ends came to 12 bases. About this clone itself: Its antigen is unidentified.

This receptor was taken from an adult in good health. The material was peripheral blood, obtained on day 0 of AZD1222 vaccination. V gene TRBV2 combines with J gene TRBJ1-2, with D possibly being TRBD1 (6 bases). The CDR3 reads CASRGGLAGYTF. The CDR3 coding sequence is TGTGCCAGCAGGGGGGGGCTAGCTGGCTACACCTTC.